This TCR beta chain was recorded in a study of cytomegalovirus exposure and HLA in healthy donors. Trimming pared 3 bases from V and 3 bases from J, leaving 11 bases between. The V gene's germline CDR1 is GTSNPN and CDR2 SVGIG (reference sequence). The CDR3 totals 14 residues. Repertoires were generated with immunoSEQ multiplex PCR, while TCRdb's copy carries only in-frame clones and drops some. The data contain 220,000 or so clones, around 87% of them singletons. Sequenced input: PBMCs. The V and J genes are TRBV30 and TRBJ1-4; D possibly corresponds to TRBD1 (6 bases). This TCR was recovered from a woman aged 18-30 years in good health and CMV-seropositive. This CDR3 reads CAWSEDSANEKLFF. CDR3 coding DNA: TGTGCCTGGAGCGAGGACAGTGCTAATGAAAAACTGTTTTTT.